The T cell receptor beta chain described here comes from a study of T cells after yellow fever vaccination. Study as a whole: Fractions containing few cells were prepared with SMART-Seq v4 Ultra Low Input.

Study results and caveats: Booster samples showed a return of most primary-vaccination clones (roughly 96% CD4, 80% to 90% CD8).

TCRdb fed the 5' RACE reads into MiXCR, producing one record per CDR3 protein. This table has some 340,000 distinct CDR3 sequences, around 10% appearing once. The CDR3 runs to 14 residues. The germline gives CDR1 SGHAT, CDR2 FQNNGV. Trimming removed 0 bases at V and 4 bases at J, with 9 bases between. About this clonotype: The target antigen is unknown.

This clonotype was sampled from a man aged 18 to 35 who received the YFV17D yellow fever vaccine. The sequencing used CD4+ T cells sorted from PBMCs, collected 45 days after the yellow fever booster vaccination. The chain carries TRBV11-2 and TRBJ1-2, with D perhaps TRBD1 (5 bases). CDR3 loop: CASSLDPTVYGYTF. In nucleotides, the CDR3 is TGTGCCAGCAGCTTAGATCCGACAGTCTATGGCTACACCTTC.